This T cell receptor (beta chain) was profiled in a study of blood T cell repertoires in COVID-19. Study-wide background: T cells, B-cell-depleted T cells, or PBMCs provided the cDNA or gDNA that served as material.

Only in-frame clones appear in the TCRdb table, and some are missing; sequencing was by immunoSEQ multiplex PCR. The data contain 260,000 or so clones, about four fifths of them seen just once; the ten biggest clones take up roughly 7.4%. Followed over time, Seattle patients had been enrolled while infection was active. The sequence was collected from an elderly woman with COVID-19, enrolled during active disease. The sequencing input was peripheral blood.

CDR3 amino acids: CASSLVRGRYNEQFF. CDR3 DNA: TGTGCCAGCAGCTTAGTACGCGGGCGCTACAATGAGCAGTTCTTC. The chain links TRBV7-2 to TRBJ2-1; D is perhaps TRBD2 (5 bases). CDR1 SGHTA and CDR2 FQGNSA come from the germline V gene. V gave up 1 base and J gave up 3 bases, with 10 bases separating them. The CDR3 is 15 amino acids. Combining the CDR3 with reference TRBV7-2 and TRBJ2-1 gives the whole variable domain GAGVSQSPSNKVTEKGKDVELRCDPISGHTALYWYRQSLGQGLEFLIYFQGNSAPDKSGLPSDRFSAERTGGSVSTLTIQRTQQEDSAVYLCASSLVRGRYNEQFFGPGTRLTVL.